This entry is about one T cell receptor (beta chain). No antigen is known for it. This sample stems from a study of radiotherapy plus CTLA-4 blockade in lung cancer. Study details: Among patients, about 17% showed objective responses, and approximately 30% had disease control. Findings and limits, study-wide: It was early blood T cell clone dynamics, with interferon-beta, that reportedly best predicted response. After treatment with radiotherapy plus ipilimumab, TCR clones that came from the tumor expanded in blood.

Participants had chemo-refractory metastatic non-small-cell lung cancer and were treated with focal radiation plus ipilimumab CTLA-4 blockade. Unmatched junction bases numbered 10, after V lost 4 bases and J lost 5 bases. This CDR3 has 15 residues. Germline V CDR1 and CDR2: SGHKS, YYEKEE (reference sequence). Assay used: immunoSEQ multiplex PCR; TCRdb lists only in-frame clones, some missing. The sample has some 90,000 clones, approximately 86% seen once. The sequences come from peripheral blood, collected from a patient treated with radiotherapy plus ipilimumab. The source is a human donor with non-small cell lung cancer who had a partial response to radiotherapy plus ipilimumab. The V gene is TRBV5-5, the J gene TRBJ1-2; 8 nucleotides align to TRBD1. The CDR3 region is CASSLRRTGLYGYTF. The CDR3 nucleotides are TGTGCCAGCAGCCTACGGAGGACAGGGTTATATGGCTACACCTTC.